The rows below give T cell receptor beta chains drawn from one sample of a study of CD8+ T cells in alopecia areata. The repertoire was sequenced with immunoSEQ multiplex PCR; TCRdb's copy has only in-frame clones and lacks some. The table lists some 240,000 clones, approximately 61% of them singletons. Source: CD4+ T cells sorted from blood, taken at week 0. These receptors were taken from a human donor with alopecia areata. The CDR3 runs from the conserved cysteine through the conserved F or W. A D gene is named only where the DNA matches it firmly. Clone size, where shown, is once, few, many, or a class for clones that have expanded.

abundance,d_gene,v_gene,j_gene,CDR3aa,CDR3nt
NA,TRBD1,TRBV5-4,TRBJ2-7,CASSLGDRGIYEQYF,TGTGCCAGCAGCTTAGGGGACAGGGGGATTTACGAGCAGTACTTC
NA,NA,TRBV5-4,TRBJ2-5,CASSLVGADQETQYF,TGTGCCAGCAGCTTGGTTGGGGCCGACCAAGAGACCCAGTACTTC
few,NA,TRBV5-1,TRBJ2-3,CASSLSGTGDTQYF,TGCGCCAGCAGCTTAAGCGGGACAGGCGATACGCAGTATTTT
NA,NA,TRBV10-1,TRBJ2-1,CASSDDPTYNEQFF,TGCGCCAGCAGTGACGACCCGACTTACAATGAGCAGTTCTTC
few,NA,TRBV2,TRBJ2-5,CASSEDRWRETQYF,TGTGCCAGCAGTGAAGACAGGTGGCGTGAGACCCAGTACTTC
NA,NA,TRBV9,TRBJ1-5,CASSVGWNQPQHF,TGTGCCAGCAGCGTAGGGTGGAATCAGCCCCAGCATTTT
once,TRBD2,TRBV27,TRBJ2-7,CASSPKLAGGSYEQYF,TGTGCCAGCAGTCCTAAACTAGCGGGAGGGTCCTACGAGCAGTACTTC
NA,NA,TRBV6-5,TRBJ2-1,CATARGNEQFF,TGTGCCACCGCCAGGGGCAATGAGCAGTTCTTC
NA,TRBD1,TRBV19,TRBJ2-3,CASKVDRASTDTQYF,TGTGCCTCGAAGGTAGACAGGGCAAGCACAGATACGCAGTATTTT
NA,NA,TRBV29-1,TRBJ2-3,CSATGTTDTQYF,TGCAGCGCCACCGGGACTACAGATACGCAGTATTTT
NA,NA,TRBV30,TRBJ2-3,CAWSVRGRTDTQYF,TGTGCCTGGAGTGTACGGGGACGCACAGATACGCAGTATTTT
NA,NA,TRBV6-5,TRBJ1-1,CASSRDRLPNTEAFF,TGTGCCAGCAGTCGCGATAGACTTCCGAACACTGAAGCTTTCTTT
NA,NA,TRBV5-1,TRBJ1-4,CASSPGVARGAEKLFF,TGCGCCAGCAGCCCCGGGGTGGCCCGGGGTGCTGAAAAACTGTTTTTT
few,TRBD2,TRBV6-5,TRBJ2-1,CASSLAGASYNEQFF,TGTGCCAGCAGTCTAGCGGGAGCCTCCTACAATGAGCAGTTCTTC
few,NA,TRBV7-7,TRBJ2-2,CASSLASPSNTGELFF,TGTGCCAGCAGCTTAGCTTCCCCCTCGAACACCGGGGAGCTGTTTTTT
NA,NA,TRBV9,TRBJ2-5,CASSGFRGTQYF,TGTGCCAGCAGCGGCTTCCGAGGGACCCAGTACTTC
once,TRBD2,TRBV6-5,TRBJ2-7,CASRTLAGSYEQYF,TGTGCCAGCAGGACGTTAGCGGGCTCCTACGAGCAGTACTTC
NA,NA,TRBV19,TRBJ2-1,CASSSANEQFF,TGTGCCAGTAGTTCCGCCAATGAGCAGTTCTTC
few,TRBD1,TRBV19,TRBJ1-4,CASCQGDEKLFF,TGTGCCAGTTGCCAGGGGGATGAAAAACTGTTTTTT
NA,NA,TRBV30,TRBJ1-2,CAWSVTVQSYGYTF,TGTGCCTGGAGTGTGACGGTACAGAGCTATGGCTACACCTTC
NA,NA,TRBV29-1,TRBJ2-3,CSVGNMKTSTDTQYF,TGCAGCGTTGGTAATATGAAGACTAGCACAGATACGCAGTATTTT
few,NA,TRBV30,TRBJ1-1,CAWSVGFAQRNTEAFF,TGTGCCTGGAGTGTGGGATTCGCCCAGAGGAACACTGAAGCTTTCTTT
few,NA,TRBV28,TRBJ2-2,CASSLNTGELFF,TGTGCCAGCAGTCTCAACACCGGGGAGCTGTTTTTT
NA,NA,TRBV6-5,TRBJ1-4,CASSTGAATNEKLFF,TGTGCCAGCAGTACCGGAGCCGCAACTAATGAAAAACTGTTTTTT
NA,TRBD2,TRBV11-2,TRBJ2-1,CASSLLAGGLF,TGTGCCAGCAGCTTATTGGCGGGAGGGCTCTTC
NA,NA,TRBV7-6,TRBJ2-1,CASSVDILNEQFF,TGTGCCAGCAGCGTGGACATCCTCAATGAGCAGTTCTTC
NA,TRBD1,TRBV11-2,TRBJ2-2,CASSRRDSASRELFF,TGTGCCAGCAGCCGTCGGGACAGCGCTAGCAGGGAGCTGTTTTTT
NA,TRBD2,TRBV30,TRBJ2-1,CAWRGLAGPQFF,TGTGCCTGGAGAGGACTAGCGGGACCTCAGTTCTTC
NA,NA,TRBV11-2,TRBJ1-6,CASSLGTSGSPLHF,TGTGCCAGCAGCTTAGGGACTTCGGGATCACCCCTCCACTTT